The rows below give T cell receptor beta chains drawn from one sample of a study of shared clonotypes between healthy human individuals. Sequencing used immunoSEQ multiplex PCR; TCRdb keeps in-frame clones, though not all of them. Of about 2.4 million clones in the sample, approximately 94% were seen once. What was sequenced was naive CD4+ T cells sorted from blood. These receptors all come from a man between 18 and 29 years old in good health. The CDR3 runs from the conserved cysteine through the conserved F or W. D genes are given only for firm matches. Part of the rows lack a size; the others show once, few, many or a class for expanded clones.

TRBJ1-6,.,TRBV10-2,.,CASSRTHREGGDSPLHF,TGCGCCAGCAGCCGCACCCACAGGGAAGGAGGGGATTCACCCCTCCACTTT
TRBJ2-2,.,TRBV7-2,.,CASSLRGTPNTGELFF,TGTGCCAGCAGCTTAAGGGGGACACCTAACACCGGGGAGCTGTTTTTT
TRBJ1-1,.,TRBV19,once,CASSMKGPGNTEAFF,TGTGCCAGTAGTATGAAGGGCCCGGGAAACACTGAAGCTTTCTTT
TRBJ2-1,TRBD2,TRBV5-1,.,CASSFGTSHEQFF,TGCGCCAGCAGCTTCGGGACTAGTCATGAGCAGTTCTTC
TRBJ2-5,.,TRBV5-1,.,CASSLDNDQYF,TGCGCCAGCAGCTTGGACAACGACCAGTACTTC
TRBJ2-6,.,TRBV7-9,once,CASSKAGVLSSGANVLTF,TGTGCCAGCAGCAAGGCAGGGGTCTTAAGCTCTGGGGCCAACGTCCTGACTTTC
TRBJ2-1,TRBD2,TRBV6-6,.,CASRPGLAGNYNEQFF,TGTGCCAGCAGGCCCGGACTAGCGGGAAACTACAATGAGCAGTTCTTC
TRBJ2-7,.,TRBV28,.,CASSWERVGYEQYF,TGTGCCAGCAGTTGGGAGAGGGTCGGTTACGAGCAGTACTTC
TRBJ2-7,TRBD2,TRBV7-2,.,CASSLAGLAGGNYEQYF,TGTGCCAGCAGCTTAGCGGGGCTAGCGGGAGGGAACTACGAGCAGTACTTC
TRBJ2-3,.,TRBV10-3,.,CAIGNSDTQYF,TGTGCCATCGGGAATTCGGATACGCAGTATTTT
TRBJ2-3,.,TRBV10-1,.,CANRGVTDTQYF,TGCGCCAATAGGGGAGTCACAGATACGCAGTATTTT
TRBJ2-3,TRBD2,TRBV6-6,.,CASSPGTTTDTQYF,TGTGCCAGCAGTCCTGGGACTACCACAGATACGCAGTATTTT
TRBJ2-7,TRBD1,TRBV2,once,CASGGTGLNEQYF,TGTGCCAGCGGGGGGACAGGGCTCAACGAGCAGTACTTC
TRBJ2-6,TRBD1,TRBV5-1,.,CASSPRTGGANVLTF,TGCGCCAGCAGCCCTCGGACAGGTGGGGCCAACGTCCTGACTTTC
TRBJ2-1,TRBD1,TRBV19,.,CASRGTGQGPNEQFF,TGTGCCAGTAGAGGGACGGGACAGGGCCCCAATGAGCAGTTCTTC
TRBJ1-5,TRBD1,TRBV19,.,CASSKGTGTGKGNQPQHF,TGTGCCAGTAGTAAGGGCACCGGGACAGGGAAGGGCAATCAGCCCCAGCATTTT
TRBJ2-7,.,TRBV11-2,.,CASSQEQASYEQYF,TGTGCCAGCAGCCAAGAACAGGCCTCCTACGAGCAGTACTTC
TRBJ2-7,.,TRBV6-5,.,CASSYGGVGEQYF,TGTGCCAGCAGTTACGGGGGTGTCGGCGAGCAGTACTTC
TRBJ2-6,.,TRBV19,.,CASSIGNSGANVLTF,TGTGCCAGTAGTATCGGGAACTCTGGGGCCAACGTCCTGACTTTC
TRBJ2-1,TRBD2,TRBV19,.,CASSIIVGGQYNEQFF,TGTGCCAGTAGTATTATCGTGGGAGGGCAATACAATGAGCAGTTCTTC
TRBJ2-1,TRBD2,TRBV6-5,.,CASSYFGAGGFNEQFF,TGTGCCAGCAGTTACTTCGGAGCGGGAGGCTTCAATGAGCAGTTCTTC
TRBJ1-1,.,TRBV5-1,.,CASSLAGQLMNTEAFF,TGCGCCAGCAGCTTGGCCGGGCAGCTAATGAACACTGAAGCTTTCTTT
TRBJ1-1,TRBD1,TRBV2,.,CASSEAWPKTGAIFMGKNTEAFF,TGTGCCAGCAGTGAAGCGTGGCCAAAGACAGGGGCTATTTTTATGGGTAAGAACACTGAAGCTTTCTTT
TRBJ2-5,.,TRBV18,once,CASSPFQQETQYF,TGTGCCAGCTCACCATTTCAGCAAGAGACCCAGTACTTC
TRBJ2-7,.,TRBV27,few,CASSLRGYEQYF,TGTGCCAGCAGTTTAAGGGGTTACGAGCAGTACTTC
TRBJ1-3,.,TRBV7-9,once,CASTPVGGMAGNTIYF,TGTGCCAGCACCCCCGTAGGGGGAATGGCTGGAAACACCATATATTTT
TRBJ1-1,.,TRBV12-5,.,CASGLNPGTPKTEAFF,TGTGCTAGTGGTTTGAACCCCGGGACTCCGAAAACTGAAGCTTTCTTT
TRBJ2-7,TRBD1,TRBV6-1,.,CASSGGGSSYEQYF,TGTGCCAGTTCAGGGGGCGGAAGCTCCTACGAGCAGTACTTC
TRBJ2-7,TRBD1,TRBV6-5,.,CASSYGQGLPYEQYF,TGTGCCAGCAGTTACGGACAGGGGCTTCCCTACGAGCAGTACTTC
TRBJ2-2,.,TRBV5-6,.,CASSLVESGELFF,TGTGCCAGCAGCTTGGTGGAGTCCGGGGAGCTGTTTTTT
TRBJ1-1,.,TRBV29-1,.,CSVNDRNTEAFF,TGCAGCGTGAACGACAGGAACACTGAAGCTTTCTTT
TRBJ2-5,TRBD1,TRBV5-6,.,CASSLNRGVSETQYF,TGTGCCAGCAGCTTGAACAGGGGGGTATCAGAGACCCAGTACTTC
TRBJ2-7,TRBD2,TRBV28,.,CASSMGLAPYEQYF,TGTGCCAGCAGCATGGGACTAGCTCCGTACGAGCAGTACTTC
TRBJ1-1,.,TRBV28,.,CASLEAQRTLGNEAFF,TGTGCCAGCCTGGAAGCCCAGAGGACCCTCGGAAATGAAGCTTTCTTT
TRBJ1-6,.,TRBV21-1,.,CASSTRGQGTYNSPLHF,TGTGCCAGCAGCACCCGGGGACAGGGGACCTATAATTCACCCCTCCACTTT
TRBJ1-2,.,TRBV9,.,CASSPRGTYGGYTF,TGTGCCAGCAGCCCAAGAGGGACTTATGGGGGCTACACCTTC
TRBJ1-1,TRBD1,TRBV28,.,CASKVGQPNTEAFF,TGTGCCAGCAAGGTGGGACAGCCAAACACTGAAGCTTTCTTT
TRBJ1-2,.,TRBV2,.,CASSEEIYYGYTF,TGTGCCAGCAGTGAAGAAATTTACTATGGCTACACCTTC
TRBJ2-1,TRBD1,TRBV11-2,.,CASSLIGDRGHEQFF,TGTGCCAGCAGCTTAATCGGGGACAGGGGGCATGAGCAGTTCTTC
TRBJ2-1,.,TRBV4-2,.,CASSHPGLPSYNEQFF,TGTGCCAGCAGCCATCCGGGGCTACCCTCCTACAATGAGCAGTTCTTC
TRBJ2-3,TRBD2,TRBV5-4,once,CASSFGLGTSGPSDTQYF,TGTGCCAGCAGCTTTGGGCTCGGGACTAGCGGGCCCTCGGATACGCAGTATTTT
TRBJ2-1,TRBD2,TRBV4-3,once,CASSQGGTRGYNEQFF,TGCGCCAGCAGCCAAGGGGGGACTAGGGGTTACAATGAGCAGTTCTTC
TRBJ2-2,.,TRBV10-2,.,CASSWEVGTGELFF,TGCGCCAGCTCCTGGGAAGTCGGGACCGGGGAGCTGTTTTTT
TRBJ2-5,.,TRBV11-2,.,CASSLKQGGETQYF,TGTGCCAGCAGCTTAAAACAGGGAGGAGAGACCCAGTACTTC
TRBJ2-1,.,TRBV6-6,.,CASCGNRKINEQFF,TGTGCGTCATGTGGGAACAGGAAGATCAATGAGCAGTTCTTC
TRBJ1-4,.,TRBV18,.,CASSRFTGNEKLFF,TGTGCCAGCTCACGCTTTACTGGTAATGAAAAACTGTTTTTT
TRBJ1-1,.,TRBV10-3,.,CAIRTTNTEAFF,TGTGCCATCCGCACAACGAACACTGAAGCTTTCTTT
TRBJ2-5,TRBD1,TRBV5-1,.,CASSLGGTGERETQYF,TGCGCCAGCAGCCTCGGAGGAACAGGGGAGAGGGAGACCCAGTACTTC